These 17 T cell receptor beta chains came from one sample sequenced in a study of blood T cells in healthy people across ages. The use of a sample-barcoded 5' primer and a J-beta primer mix characterized a second PCR of about 6 to 11 cycles. TCRdb itself ran the 5' RACE reads through MiXCR, one entry per CDR3 protein. In the table there are 700,000 to 950,000 distinct CDR3 sequences, around 46% of which are singletons. Sequenced: blood. These receptor sequences come from an older woman in good health.

This clonotype has more than one count but fewer than ten. The chain uses TRBV4-1 and TRBJ1-2; D not resolved. The length of the CDR3 is 14 residues. Germline V gene lookup returns CDR1 MGHRA and CDR2 YSYEKL. The germline V and J ends were trimmed by 0 bases and 7 bases, with 12 bases remaining between them. Written as DNA, the CDR3 is TGCGCCAGCAGCCAAGAAGGCCAATTTGGTGGCTACACCTTC. This sequence encodes CASSQEGQFGGYTF.

This clonotype has only a few counts. This chain joins TRBV28 and TRBJ2-7; a possible D gene is TRBD2 (6 bases). Germline V gives CDR1 MDHEN, CDR2 SYDVKM. This CDR3 spans 15 amino acids. V was trimmed by 3 bases and J by 2 bases, leaving 14 bases between them. CDR3 DNA sequence: TGTGCCAGCAGTTTGAGTGGCCGGGGGACCTACGAGCAGTACTTC. It codes for CASSLSGRGTYEQYF.

This clonotype was counted a few times. The chain joins TRBV10-3 to TRBJ1-2, with 7 bases that match TRBD1. The CDR3 length is 13 residues. V shed 4 bases, J shed 5 bases, and the junction held 4 bases outside the gene matches. The germline V gene has CDR1 ENHRY and CDR2 SYGVKD. CDR3 in DNA: TGTGCCATCAGTGGGGGGACAGAGTATGGCTACACCTTC. This translates into CAISGGTEYGYTF.

The chain uses TRBV2 and TRBJ2-1; D is unclear. The CDR3 is 12 residues long. V lost 4 bases and J lost 7, with 8 bases in between. The germline V gene encodes CDR1 SNHLY and CDR2 FYNNEI. The CDR3 DNA reads as TGTGCCAGCAGTGTGCAGCGAAATGAGCAGTTCTTC. The encoded protein is CASSVQRNEQFF.

This rearrangement joins TRBV6-2 or TRBV6-3 to TRBJ2-5; D ambiguous. V lost 6 bases and J 11 bases, leaving 22 bases between the germline ends. Germline-derived CDR1 and CDR2 are MNHEY and SVGEGT. CDR3 size: 14 residues. In DNA form, the CDR3 reads TGTGCCAGCAGAACCGGGCCCAGCCCCAATGAGCAGTACTTC. Protein sequence: CASRTGPSPNEQYF.

This clonotype was seen more than once but under ten times. This chain uses TRBV20-1 with TRBJ2-7, with 8 bases that match TRBD2. V lost 6 bases and J lost 3; bases outside the gene matches: 13. Germline CDR1 and CDR2: DFQATT and SNEGSKA (reference sequence). The CDR3 contains 15 residues. CDR3 sequence: CSALPRGGLSYEQYF. DNA for the CDR3: TGCAGTGCCCTACCACGGGGGGGCCTGAGCTACGAGCAGTACTTC.

This clonotype was seen at least ten times. Germline and junction disagree at one end, which may indicate a read error. CDR3 nucleotides: TGTGCCAGCAGAGAAGCCATAGCGGGAGGCTACGAGCAGTACTTC. It is translated as CASREAIAGGYEQYF. The chain recombines TRBV6-1 with TRBJ2-7, with 10 bases that match TRBD2. The germline V gene encodes CDR1 MNHNS and CDR2 SASEGT. This CDR3 is 15 amino acids long.

The chain carries TRBV7-9 and TRBJ2-7, with D unclear. The V and J ends lost 5 bases and 1 base respectively, with 15 bases between them. The CDR3 consists of 15 residues. From germline, CDR1 is SEHNR and CDR2 FQNEAQ (reference sequence). Written as DNA, the CDR3 is TGTGCCAGCAGCCCCCCCCCTGACATTTCCTACGAGCAGTACTTC. Translated, it gives CASSPPPDISYEQYF.

This clonotype came up a few times. This rearrangement joins TRBV29-1 to TRBJ2-4; 8 bases agree with TRBD2. The J call may be wrong; the DNA end is better matched by TRBJ2-7. The CDR3 contains 11 residues. Germline V CDR1 and CDR2: SQVTM, ANQGSEA. The CDR3 DNA reads as TGCAGCGTTAGCGGGGGCTACGAGCAGTACTTC. It is translated as CSVSGGYEQYF.

The chain is built from TRBV9 and TRBJ2-7; TRBD1 agrees at 10 bases. This CDR3 comprises 14 residues. Germline CDR1 reads SGDLS; CDR2 reads YYNGEE. V gave up 3 bases and J gave up 7 bases; unmatched junction bases: 7. CDR3 in amino acids: CASSAGQGVWEQYF. The CDR3 region has the DNA TGTGCCAGCAGCGCCGGACAGGGGGTCTGGGAGCAGTACTTC.

This clonotype came up a few times. The chain carries TRBV29-1 and TRBJ1-1, with D possibly being TRBD1 (5 bases). The CDR3 covers 13 residues. CDR1 is SQVTM, CDR2 ANQGSEA, per germline. Trimming took 8 bases from V and 5 from J, leaving 18 bases between them. The CDR3 protein is CSPGRGEGTEAFF. The CDR3 bases are TGCAGCCCGGGGCGGGGTGAAGGAACTGAAGCTTTCTTT. The full variable domain, in which reference TRBV29-1 and TRBJ1-1 provide the parts outside the CDR3, is SAVISQKPSRDICQRGTSLTIQCQVDSQVTMMFWYRQQPGQSLTLIATANQGSEATYESGFVIDKFPISRPNLTFSTLTVSNMSPEDSSIYLCSPGRGEGTEAFFGQGTRLTVV.

This clonotype appeared a few times. The V call is TRBV6-5, the J call TRBJ1-1; D not resolved. V lost 5 bases and J 4 bases, leaving 14 bases between the germline ends. Germline V gene data show CDR1 as MNHEY and CDR2 as SVGAGI. This CDR3 comprises 14 residues. CDR3 sequence reads: CASSILLGSTEAFF. The CDR3, as DNA: TGTGCCAGCAGTATCCTTTTGGGGTCCACTGAAGCTTTCTTT.

V is TRBV12-3 or TRBV12-4 and J is TRBJ2-3; D is undetermined. The V and J ends lost 6 bases and 15 bases respectively, with 19 bases between them. The CDR3 length is 12 residues. As DNA, the CDR3 is TGTGCCAGCAGATCGGTGGTAGATATGGAATATTTT. It codes for CASRSVVDMEYF.

On this clonotype itself: The junction differs from germline at one of its ends, possibly a read error. V and J are TRBV6-1 and TRBJ2-5, with D maybe TRBD2 (5 bases). The J call may be incorrect, as the DNA end agrees better with TRBJ2-7. The CDR3 has 13 residues. In germline, CDR1 is MNHNS, CDR2 SASEGT. CDR3: CASSEAPSGEQYF. The DNA of the CDR3 is TGTGCCAGTAGTGAAGCCCCCAGCGGCGAGCAGTACTTC.

There are a few counts of this clonotype. The V gene is TRBV6-2 or TRBV6-3, the J gene TRBJ2-1; 7 positions agree with TRBD2. V dropped 5 bases and J dropped 2; count of bases not matched to a gene: 3. The length of the CDR3 is 14 residues. Per the germline V gene, CDR1 is MNHEY and CDR2 is SVGEGT. The CDR3 DNA sequence: TGTGCCAGCAGTGTGCGGGGGACCTACAATGAGCAGTTCTTC. Amino acids: CASSVRGTYNEQFF.

This chain joins TRBV7-3 and TRBJ2-5; a weak D match, TRBD1 (5 bases). The germline CDR1 and CDR2 sequences are SGHTA and FQGTGA. Trimming left V 4 bases short and J 11 bases short, with 17 bases between. The CDR3 is 13 amino acids. Written as DNA, the CDR3 is TGTGCCAGCAGCTCCTACACGGACAATGAGCAGTACTTC. It yields the protein CASSSYTDNEQYF.

This clonotype was recorded once. The gene calls are TRBV20-1 and TRBJ1-2; weak D call: TRBD1 (6 bases). Trimming took 3 bases from V and 1 from J, leaving 15 bases between them. CDR3 length: 15 amino acids. CDR1 and CDR2 (germline): DFQATT, SNEGSKA (reference sequence). CDR3 amino acids: CSASGAGEFNYGYTF. The CDR3 DNA reads as TGCAGTGCTAGCGGGGCAGGGGAGTTTAACTATGGCTACACCTTC.